The source of this T cell receptor beta chain is a study of cytomegalovirus exposure and HLA in healthy donors. Study background: Prior work identified about 120 million unique TCR beta sequences in roughly 180 million T cells.

Primers: 60 Vbeta forward and 13 Jbeta reverse. Only in-frame clones appear in the TCRdb table, and some are missing; sequencing was by immunoSEQ multiplex PCR. This table holds about 130,000 clones, more than 80% found once. General study findings and limits: Sequencing probably produced one cluster of sequence variants that were highly shared.

Trimming cost V 5 bases and J 6 bases; bases outside gene matches: 10. Germline CDR1 reads MGHRA; CDR2 reads YSYEKL. CDR3 size: 16 residues. Concerning this clone: What it binds is not known.

The receptor comes from a man between 40 and 49 years old in good health and CMV-seronegative. What was sequenced was PBMCs. The V gene is TRBV4-1, the J gene TRBJ1-5; 10 bases line up with TRBD1. The CDR3: CASSFHPTGGGQPQHF. The CDR3 DNA is TGCGCCAGCAGCTTCCACCCGACAGGGGGCGGTCAGCCCCAGCATTTT.